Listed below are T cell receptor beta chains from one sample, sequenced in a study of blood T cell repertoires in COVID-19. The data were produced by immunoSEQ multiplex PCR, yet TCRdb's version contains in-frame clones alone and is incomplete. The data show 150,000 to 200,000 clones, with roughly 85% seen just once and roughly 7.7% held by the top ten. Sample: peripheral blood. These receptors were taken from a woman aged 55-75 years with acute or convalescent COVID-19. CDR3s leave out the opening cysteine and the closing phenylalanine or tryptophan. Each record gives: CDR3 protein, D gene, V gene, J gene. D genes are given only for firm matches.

ASSPRGDTEAF	NA	TRBV9	TRBJ1-1
ASSTGTGRGNYGYT	TRBD1	TRBV19	TRBJ1-2
ASSSSPLAGYSYNEQF	TRBD2	TRBV7-2	TRBJ2-1
ASSQPSSRNEQF	NA	TRBV3-1/TRBV3-2	TRBJ2-1
ASSRTGGSPYNEQF	TRBD2	TRBV7-3	TRBJ2-1
ASSSGLAGVVNNEQF	TRBD2	TRBV5-1	TRBJ2-1
ASSEVEGWGYT	NA	TRBV6-1	TRBJ1-2
ASSLLRNSPLH	NA	TRBV7-8	TRBJ1-6
ASSSVGGELF	NA	TRBV6-5	TRBJ2-2
ASSVPRGRANTGELF	TRBD2	TRBV6-1	TRBJ2-2
ASSVRQGSPLH	TRBD1	TRBV27	TRBJ1-6
ASSPLSASTDTQY	NA	TRBV18	TRBJ2-3
ASSPGTPGVGEKLF	NA	TRBV2	TRBJ1-4
ASSLGQGADGYT	TRBD1	TRBV28	TRBJ1-2
ASSLQGNQPQH	NA	TRBV7-8	TRBJ1-5
ASSLDRGREGYT	TRBD1	TRBV3-1/TRBV3-2	TRBJ1-2
ASSLGTGDPYEQY	TRBD1	TRBV18	TRBJ2-7
ASTGTGVLGYT	TRBD1	TRBV28	TRBJ1-2
ASSQAPYPNYEQY	NA	TRBV14	TRBJ2-7
ASSLRLQGNEKLF	NA	TRBV19	TRBJ1-4
ASRPGTGAYQPQH	TRBD1	TRBV27	TRBJ1-5
ASSYSSSTYEQY	NA	TRBV6-5	TRBJ2-7
ASRLAQSNSPLH	NA	TRBV5-1	TRBJ1-6
ASSELPGLAGANVLT	NA	TRBV9	TRBJ2-6
ASSTTSGINNEQF	TRBD2	TRBV6-5	TRBJ2-1
ASTFSGGAGDEQF	NA	TRBV9	TRBJ2-1
ASSSRGAAYGYT	NA	TRBV6-5	TRBJ1-2
ASRTGGGYYGYT	TRBD1	TRBV6-5	TRBJ1-2
ASSQAGTNLAGRQY	TRBD2	TRBV5-5	TRBJ2-3
ASSIEANQPQH	NA	TRBV19	TRBJ1-5
ASSSGSGRSYNEQF	TRBD2	TRBV3-1/TRBV3-2	TRBJ2-1
ASSLDRATGELF	TRBD1	TRBV4-2	TRBJ2-2
ASSSNYNEQF	NA	TRBV7-9	TRBJ2-1
ASSPEVGLAGGRNNEQF	TRBD2	TRBV6-2/TRBV6-3	TRBJ2-1
ASSLSRLAGYNEQF	TRBD2	TRBV7-3	TRBJ2-1
ASSQTSGRANEQF	TRBD2	TRBV3-1/TRBV3-2	TRBJ2-1
ASSFLPAYEQY	NA	TRBV5-4	TRBJ2-7
AISESTSQTDTQY	TRBD2	TRBV10-3	TRBJ2-3
ASSTTSGRIDEQF	TRBD2	TRBV5-1	TRBJ2-1
ASSSGRGADTQY	TRBD2	TRBV5-1	TRBJ2-3
ASSPTLPRTGYGYT	NA	TRBV18	TRBJ1-2
ASSLARGSETQY	NA	TRBV7-9	TRBJ2-5
ASSQGASGSSADTQY	TRBD2	TRBV3-1/TRBV3-2	TRBJ2-3
ASRGRMNNEKLF	NA	TRBV19	TRBJ1-4
SVVSHQETQY	NA	TRBV29-1	TRBJ2-5
ASSQEAGRISGANVLT	NA	TRBV3-1/TRBV3-2	TRBJ2-6
ASKAGGGNQPQH	TRBD1	TRBV27	TRBJ1-5
ASGPPGENTEAF	NA	TRBV12-5	TRBJ1-1
SASGAQGSYGYT	NA	TRBV20-1	TRBJ1-2
ASSQGDRQNTEAF	TRBD1	TRBV9	TRBJ1-1
ATSDPDRHGIYNEQF	NA	TRBV24-1	TRBJ2-1
ASSPQGWDGYT	TRBD1	TRBV5-1	TRBJ1-2
ASSLARGGSNNSPLH	NA	TRBV7-8	TRBJ1-6
ASSLATSGANVLT	NA	TRBV11-1	TRBJ2-6
ASGGRSGELF	NA	TRBV12-3/TRBV12-4	TRBJ2-2
ASSLGGGRSGKETQY	NA	TRBV11-3	TRBJ2-5
AISDLTANYGYT	NA	TRBV10-3	TRBJ1-2